This TCR beta chain was captured by sequencing in a study of beta chain features in type 1 diabetes. The wider study: The number of sorted cells examined across all samples was some 100 million.

This CDR3 is built from 15 residues. Germline CDR1 is SGHRS and CDR2 is YFSETQ. Trimming left V 4 bases short and J 6 bases short, with 14 bases between. Expressed TCRB transcripts were sequenced because the entire RNA isolate underwent reverse transcription. Libraries were prepared by immunoSEQ multiplex PCR; TCRdb keeps only in-frame clonotypes and omits some of them. The table shows around 170,000 clones, with 7.5% to 10% occurring only once. V and J are TRBV5-1 and TRBJ1-6; the D is unclear. The TCR sequence derives from a woman between 18 and 29 years old in good health. The sample was central memory CD4+ T cells from blood. The CDR3 DNA reads as TGCGCCAGCAGCCCGAAAGCGGCCGGTAATTCACCCCTCCACTTT. Protein: CASSPKAAGNSPLHF.